This is a list of T cell receptor beta chains from one sample in a study of Graves' ophthalmopathy and Graves' hyperthyroidism. TCRdb re-called the multiplex PCR reads through MiXCR, storing one row per CDR3 protein. Found here are hundreds of thousands of distinct CDR3 sequences, around 42% of them singletons; the top ten hold approximately 44%. The source material was peripheral blood. All receptors come from an adult man with Graves' ophthalmopathy. CDR3s include the opening cysteine and the closing phenylalanine or tryptophan. A D gene is named only where the DNA matches it firmly. Clone size appears in some rows only: once, few, many, or a class for an expanded clone.

d_gene | abundance | j_gene | v_gene | CDR3aa | CDR3nt
. | . | TRBJ1-1 | TRBV7-3 | CASSLYVNTEAFF | TGTGCCAGCAGCTTATATGTGAACACTGAAGCTTTCTTT
. | few | TRBJ1-5 | TRBV19 | CASEQQGRGNQPQHF | TGTGCCAGCGAACAACAGGGTAGAGGCAATCAGCCCCAGCATTTT
TRBD2 | . | TRBJ2-5 | TRBV2 | CATGTSRKTQYF | TGTGCCACCGGGACTAGCAGGAAGACCCAGTACTTC
. | few | TRBJ1-4 | TRBV20-1 | CSASWGRGEKLFF | TGCAGTGCTAGTTGGGGGCGTGGAGAAAAACTGTTTTTT
. | once | TRBJ1-4 | TRBV29-1 | CSVVMDGRTTNEKLFF | TGCAGCGTAGTGATGGACGGTCGGACAACTAATGAAAAACTGTTTTTT
. | . | TRBJ2-6 | TRBV20-1 | CSAREDGRSGANVLTF | TGCAGTGCTAGAGAGGACGGGCGGTCAGGGGCCAACGTCCTGACTTTC
. | . | TRBJ2-5 | TRBV7-2 | CASSMIFASAPETQYF | TGTGCCAGCAGCATGATTTTCGCCTCAGCCCCAGAGACCCAGTACTTC
. | . | TRBJ1-5 | TRBV11-2 | CASSPSGGGGQPQHF | TGTGCCAGCAGCCCGTCGGGTGGGGGCGGTCAGCCCCAGCATTTT
. | few | TRBJ1-2 | TRBV19 | CASTPKGGGYGYTF | TGTGCCAGTACCCCTAAGGGGGGAGGGTATGGCTACACCTTC
. | . | TRBJ2-5 | TRBV7-3 | CASSLKASNQETQYF | TGTGCCAGCAGCTTAAAGGCGAGCAACCAAGAGACCCAGTACTTC
. | few | TRBJ1-2 | TRBV20-1 | CSARDLGSSYTF | TGCAGTGCTAGAGATCTAGGGTCCTCCTACACCTTC
TRBD1 | . | TRBJ2-7 | TRBV6-5 | CASTLAGQGLYEQYF | TGTGCCAGCACCTTGGCGGGACAGGGACTCTACGAGCAGTACTTC
. | . | TRBJ1-1 | TRBV5-5 | CASSFDGRGAFF | TGTGCCAGCAGCTTCGACGGCCGGGGAGCTTTCTTT
. | . | TRBJ1-5 | TRBV7-2 | CASSSPRVAGNQPQHF | TGTGCCAGCAGCTCTCCAAGGGTGGCAGGCAATCAGCCCCAGCATTTT
TRBD1 | . | TRBJ2-2 | TRBV2 | CASSVYGTGNTRELFF | TGTGCCAGCAGTGTGTACGGGACAGGGAACACCAGGGAGCTGTTTTTT
. | . | TRBJ2-5 | TRBV2 | CASSVPSRVESSIQETQYF | TGTGCCAGCAGTGTACCCTCGAGAGTGGAGAGCTCGATACAAGAGACCCAGTACTTC
. | once | TRBJ2-7 | TRBV6-6 | CASSYKAEGYEQYF | TGTGCCAGCAGTTACAAGGCGGAGGGTTACGAGCAGTACTTC
. | few | TRBJ1-1 | TRBV6-1 | CAVEDGTEAFF | TGTGCCGTGGAGGACGGGACTGAAGCTTTCTTT
TRBD1 | many | TRBJ1-4 | TRBV19 | CASSIGTGPEKLFF | TGTGCCAGTAGTATTGGGACAGGGCCCGAAAAACTGTTTTTT
. | . | TRBJ1-4 | TRBV6-1 | CASVDGIATNEKLFF | TGTGCCAGCGTTGACGGGATCGCAACTAATGAAAAACTGTTTTTT
. | . | TRBJ1-4 | TRBV7-2 | CASSLARTVNEKLFF | TGTGCCAGCAGCTTAGCAAGGACAGTGAATGAAAAACTGTTTTTT
. | . | TRBJ1-2 | TRBV19 | CASSDNRQNYGYTF | TGTGCCAGTAGTGATAACAGGCAAAACTATGGCTACACCTTC
. | . | TRBJ1-4 | TRBV12-3/TRBV12-4 | CASRDTAAVEKLFF | TGTGCCAGCAGGGACACAGCAGCCGTTGAAAAACTGTTTTTT
TRBD1 | . | TRBJ1-5 | TRBV7-8 | CASSLEGARNQPQHF | TGTGCCAGCAGCTTAGAGGGGGCGCGTAATCAGCCCCAGCATTTT
. | many | TRBJ2-2 | TRBV7-6 | CASSLAHAVRNTGELFF | TGTGCCAGCAGCTTAGCGCATGCAGTCCGGAACACCGGGGAGCTGTTTTTT
. | . | TRBJ1-4 | TRBV29-1 | CSVDQEEKLFF | TGCAGCGTTGATCAAGAAGAAAAACTGTTTTTT
TRBD2 | . | TRBJ2-3 | TRBV7-2 | CASITGLASTDTQYF | TGTGCCAGCATTACAGGACTAGCGAGCACAGATACGCAGTATTTT
TRBD2 | . | TRBJ2-7 | TRBV5-1 | CASSLASGLEEVEQYF | TGCGCCAGCAGCTTGGCTTCCGGACTAGAGGAGGTCGAGCAGTACTTC
. | . | TRBJ2-7 | TRBV9 | CARPAGAFCEQYF | TGTGCCAGACCCGCTGGCGCCTTTTGCGAGCAGTACTTC
. | . | TRBJ1-5 | TRBV24-1 | CATSDLDSPEDQPQHF | TGTGCCACCAGTGATTTGGACTCCCCAGAGGATCAGCCCCAGCATTTT
TRBD1 | few | TRBJ1-1 | TRBV2 | CASSPLGQDDTEAFF | TGTGCCAGCAGTCCGCTGGGACAGGACGACACTGAAGCTTTCTTT
TRBD2 | . | TRBJ2-7 | TRBV5-4 | CASSTGLAYEQYF | TGTGCCAGCAGCACCGGACTAGCCTACGAGCAGTACTTC
. | . | TRBJ2-7 | TRBV7-9 | CASSPRGEDRWEQYF | TGTGCCAGCAGCCCTAGAGGGGAGGATCGGTGGGAGCAGTACTTC
. | . | TRBJ1-5 | TRBV3-1 | CASSQGRNQPQHF | TGTGCCAGCAGCCAAGGCCGAAATCAGCCCCAGCATTTT
. | . | TRBJ2-7 | TRBV7-3 | CASSWRGGNEQYF | TGTGCCAGCAGCTGGCGGGGAGGCAACGAGCAGTACTTC
. | . | TRBJ2-5 | TRBV7-8 | CASSDRMGETQYF | TGTGCCAGCAGCGATCGGATGGGGGAGACCCAGTACTTC
. | . | TRBJ2-7 | TRBV19 | CASGVGTYEQYF | TGTGCCAGTGGAGTCGGGACCTACGAGCAGTACTTC
. | few | TRBJ2-2 | TRBV2 | CACQAGRNTGELFF | TGTGCCTGCCAGGCGGGGCGAAACACCGGGGAGCTGTTTTTT